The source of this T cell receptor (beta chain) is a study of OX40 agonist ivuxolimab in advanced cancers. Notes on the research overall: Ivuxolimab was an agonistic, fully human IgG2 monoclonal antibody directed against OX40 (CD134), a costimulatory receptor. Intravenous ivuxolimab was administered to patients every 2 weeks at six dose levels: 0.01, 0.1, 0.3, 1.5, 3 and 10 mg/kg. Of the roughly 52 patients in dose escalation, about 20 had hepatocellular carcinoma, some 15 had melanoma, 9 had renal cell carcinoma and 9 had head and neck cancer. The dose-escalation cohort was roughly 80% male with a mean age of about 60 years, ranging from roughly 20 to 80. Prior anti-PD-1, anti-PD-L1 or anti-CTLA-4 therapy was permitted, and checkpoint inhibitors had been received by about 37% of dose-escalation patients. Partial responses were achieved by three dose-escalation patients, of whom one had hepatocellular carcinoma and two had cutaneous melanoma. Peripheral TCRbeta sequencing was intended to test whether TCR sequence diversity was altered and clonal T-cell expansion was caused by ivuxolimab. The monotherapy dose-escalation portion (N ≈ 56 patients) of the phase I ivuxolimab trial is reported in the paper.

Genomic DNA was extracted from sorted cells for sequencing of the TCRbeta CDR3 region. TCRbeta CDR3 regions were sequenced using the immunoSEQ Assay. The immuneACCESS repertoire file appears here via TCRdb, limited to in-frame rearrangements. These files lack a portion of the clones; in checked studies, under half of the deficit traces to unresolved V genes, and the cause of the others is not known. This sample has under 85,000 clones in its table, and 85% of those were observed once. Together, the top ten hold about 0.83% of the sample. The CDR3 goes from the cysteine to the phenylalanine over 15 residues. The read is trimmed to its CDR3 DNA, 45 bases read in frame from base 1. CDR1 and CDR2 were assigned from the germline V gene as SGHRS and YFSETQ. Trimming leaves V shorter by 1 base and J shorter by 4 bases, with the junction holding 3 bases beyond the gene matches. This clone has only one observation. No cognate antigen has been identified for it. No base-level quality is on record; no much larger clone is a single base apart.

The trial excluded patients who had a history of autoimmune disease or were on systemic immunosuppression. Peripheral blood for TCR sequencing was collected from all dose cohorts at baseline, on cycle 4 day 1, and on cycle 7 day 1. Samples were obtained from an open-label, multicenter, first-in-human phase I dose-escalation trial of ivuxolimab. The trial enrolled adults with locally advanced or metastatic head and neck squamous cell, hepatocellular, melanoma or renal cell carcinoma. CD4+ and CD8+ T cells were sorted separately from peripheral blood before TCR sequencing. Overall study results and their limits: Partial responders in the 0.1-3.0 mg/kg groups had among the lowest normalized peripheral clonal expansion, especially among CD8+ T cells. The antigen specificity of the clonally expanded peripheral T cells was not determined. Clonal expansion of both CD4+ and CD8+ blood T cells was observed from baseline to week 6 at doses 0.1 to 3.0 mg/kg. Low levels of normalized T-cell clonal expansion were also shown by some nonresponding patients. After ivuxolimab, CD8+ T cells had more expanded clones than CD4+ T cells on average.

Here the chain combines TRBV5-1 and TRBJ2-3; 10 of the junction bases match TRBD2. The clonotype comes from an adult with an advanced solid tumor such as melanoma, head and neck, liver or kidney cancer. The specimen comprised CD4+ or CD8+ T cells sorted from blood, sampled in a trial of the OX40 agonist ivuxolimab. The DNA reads TGCGCCAGCAGCTTGCTAGCGGGAGTCCCAGATACGCAGTATTTT. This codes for CASSLLAGVPDTQYF.